The sequence of this TCR beta chain was determined in a study of PD-1 blockade in classical Hodgkin lymphoma. Method: immunoSEQ multiplex PCR; TCRdb's copy keeps in-frame clones and lacks some. Here the sample spans more than 90,000 clones, approximately 80% being singletons. From germline, CDR1 is SGHAT and CDR2 FQNNGV. V was clipped by 3 bases and J by 3 bases, with 11 bases between them. CDR3 length: 14 residues. This clone has a handful of counts. The antigen is undetermined. No patient escaped relapse after autologous stem cell transplantation, and brentuximab vedotin exposure varied. Findings of the study overall: Initiation of nivolumab under 1 year after ASCT led to exclusion of patients. Relapsed/refractory patients reportedly had lower baseline diversity than newly diagnosed patients.

Sequencing used peripheral blood mononuclear cells (PBMCs), obtained before the second cycle of nivolumab. The gene calls are TRBV11-2 and TRBJ1-2, with no clear D. The receptor was derived from a human donor with classical Hodgkin lymphoma. The CDR3 reads CASSLHKGYYGYTF. The CDR3 nucleotides are TGTGCCAGCAGCTTGCACAAAGGGTACTATGGCTACACCTTC.